This entry describes one T cell receptor beta chain. Using immunoSEQ multiplex PCR, the repertoire was profiled, and TCRdb retains in-frame clones only, with some absent. Of about 140,000 clones in the sample, 75% to 90% were seen once. This sample stems from a study of control samples from healthy donors and cancer patients. CDR3 length: 14 amino acids. The germline gives CDR1 GTSNPN, CDR2 SVGIG (reference sequence). The trim removed 7 bases at V and 7 bases at J, leaving 11 bases unmatched. This sequence was found in a man aged 30-40 years in good health. The sequenced sample consisted of blood. This chain connects TRBV30 to TRBJ2-1, with 9 bases aligning to TRBD1. The CDR3 DNA reads TGTGCCTCAAGCTCCGGGACAGGGCTGAATGAGCAGTTCTTC. Translation: CASSSGTGLNEQFF.